Following are 23 T cell receptor beta chains from one sample sequenced in a study of blood T cell repertoires in COVID-19. Produced via immunoSEQ multiplex PCR; TCRdb's table is partial and in-frame only. The repertoire holds 96,000 or so clones, with approximately 90% as singletons. Sequenced input: peripheral blood. The receptors here all came from an elderly woman with acute or convalescent COVID-19.

The genes are TRBV30 and TRBJ1-5; D unresolved. The CDR3 is 13 residues long. The V gene lost 2 bases and the J gene lost 4 bases, with 9 bases spanning the gap. Germline CDR1 and CDR2: GTSNPN and SVGIG (reference sequence). CDR3 loop: CAWSQSTNQPQHF. DNA for the CDR3: TGTGCCTGGAGTCAATCTACTAATCAGCCCCAGCATTTT.

V usage is TRBV5-1 and J usage is TRBJ2-2, with a tentative D call TRBD1 (6 bases). Trimming removed 0 bases from V and 5 bases from J, with 14 bases in between. This CDR3 contains 16 residues. Germline V gene data show CDR1 as SGHRS and CDR2 as YFSETQ. CDR3 bases: TGCGCCAGCAGCTTGGCCTTGAGCCAGGGGACCGGGGAGCTGTTTTTT. Its protein product is CASSLALSQGTGELFF.

A single count supports this clone. The V and J genes are TRBV18 and TRBJ1-3; 7 bases line up with TRBD1. V lost 6 bases, J lost 4 bases, and 6 bases stayed unmatched. From germline, CDR1 is KGHSH and CDR2 LQKENI. The CDR3 covers 14 residues. The CDR3 is CASSKDRMGNTIYF. The DNA of the CDR3 is TGTGCCAGCTCGAAGGACAGGATGGGAAACACCATATATTTT.

V and J are TRBV5-1 and TRBJ2-2, with a possible D match to TRBD1 (5 bases). The CDR3 has 15 amino acids. V shed 7 bases and J shed 0 bases, with 13 bases lying between them. The germline V gene has CDR1 SGHRS and CDR2 YFSETQ. The CDR3 spells CASSKDKPNTGELFF. As DNA, the CDR3 is TGCGCCAGCTCCAAGGACAAGCCGAACACCGGGGAGCTGTTTTTT.

J is TRBJ1-1 and V is TRBV4-3; no firm D call. Germline values: CDR1 LGHNA, CDR2 YSLEER. The CDR3 totals 15 residues. Trimming took off 0 bases at V and 5 bases at J, with 13 bases between the two ends. CDR3 nucleotide sequence: TGCGCCAGCAGCCAAGACATCCTAAGGGAGACTGAAGCTTTCTTT. Amino acid sequence: CASSQDILRETEAFF.

The chain couples TRBV9 to TRBJ1-2; 7 nucleotides line up with TRBD1. V lost 0 bases and J lost 3; bases outside the gene matches: 2. The CDR3 is 14 residues long. Germline CDR1 is SGDLS and CDR2 is YYNGEE. The CDR3 nucleotides read TGTGCCAGCAGCGTAGGACAGGGACACTATGGCTACACCTTC. It translates to CASSVGQGHYGYTF.

The gene calls are TRBV5-1 and TRBJ2-2; TRBD2 is a possible D gene (7 bases). V was trimmed by 1 base and J by 4 bases, leaving 17 bases between them. Germline V lookup: CDR1 SGHRS, CDR2 YFSETQ. This CDR3 contains 17 residues. The CDR3 DNA sequence: TGCGCCAGCAGCTTGCTCCCGAGGGGGGGAGTCACCGGGGAGCTGTTTTTT. This translates into CASSLLPRGGVTGELFF.

The rearrangement uses TRBV7-9 and TRBJ2-7; D unclear. Germline lookup yields CDR1 SEHNR and CDR2 FQNEAQ (reference sequence). With 3 bases removed from V and 0 bases from J, the gap between germline ends came to 15 bases. This CDR3 spans 16 amino acids. The CDR3 DNA sequence: TGTGCCAGCAGCTTCGGTGCCAACACTAACTCCTACGAGCAGTACTTC. Translating it yields CASSFGANTNSYEQYF.

The chain employs TRBV19 and TRBJ2-1; D might be TRBD2 (5 bases). The CDR3 totals 13 residues. The V end was cut by 5 bases, the J end by 4 bases, with 9 bases between. The germline V gene encodes CDR1 LNHDA and CDR2 SQIVND (reference sequence). The CDR3 sequence: CASSATSYNEQFF. As DNA, the CDR3 is TGTGCCAGTAGTGCTACTAGTTACAATGAGCAGTTCTTC. Combining the CDR3 with reference TRBV19 and TRBJ2-1 gives the whole variable domain DGGITQSPKYLFRKEGQNVTLSCEQNLNHDAMYWYRQDPGQGLRLIYYSQIVNDFQKGDIAEGYSVSREKKESFPLTVTSAQKNPTAFYLCASSATSYNEQFFGPGTRLTVL.

The chain links TRBV6-2 or TRBV6-3 to TRBJ2-7, with TRBD2 as a possible D gene (6 bases). CDR3 length: 14 amino acids. Germline CDR1 and CDR2: MNHEY and SVGEGT. V lost 6 bases to trimming and J lost 0 bases, with 12 bases between them. The CDR3 loop is CASSPRRGSYEQYF. For the CDR3, the DNA is TGTGCCAGCAGCCCGAGGCGGGGCTCCTACGAGCAGTACTTC.

This chain links TRBV7-8 with TRBJ2-1, with a tentative D call TRBD2 (5 bases). The CDR3 covers 15 residues. Per the germline V gene, CDR1 is SGHVS and CDR2 is FQNEAQ. Trimming cost V 0 bases and J 3 bases, with 9 bases left between them. CDR3 DNA: TGTGCCAGCAGCTTAGCACTAGACCTCTACAATGAGCAGTTCTTC. Translated: CASSLALDLYNEQFF.

The chain uses TRBV7-3 and TRBJ2-5; D possibly corresponds to TRBD1 (6 bases). The CDR3 is 17 residues long. Germline V gives CDR1 SGHTA, CDR2 FQGTGA. V was clipped by 5 bases and J by 1 base, with 20 bases between them. CDR3 protein: CASSPGWGHPFQETQYF. The CDR3 coding sequence is TGTGCCAGCAGCCCAGGGTGGGGGCACCCCTTCCAAGAGACCCAGTACTTC.

The chain couples TRBV24-1 to TRBJ2-2; 9 bases agree with TRBD1. Trimming at V came to 3 bases and at J to 2 bases, leaving 12 bases not matched to a gene. Per the germline V gene, CDR1 is KGHDR and CDR2 is SFDVKD. The CDR3 covers 19 residues. DNA of the CDR3: TGTGCCACCAGTGATCTCTCCATACACAGGGGGCGAAACACCGGGGAGCTGTTTTTT. Its protein product is CATSDLSIHRGRNTGELFF.

The chain carries TRBV5-1 and TRBJ2-6; a weak D match, TRBD2 (5 bases). There are 15 residues in the CDR3. Trimming removed 3 bases from V and 4 bases from J, with 11 bases in between. CDR1 and CDR2 from the germline V gene are SGHRS and YFSETQ. In nucleotides, the CDR3 is TGCGCCAGCAGCTCCGCGGGTTCAGGGGCCAACGTCCTGACTTTC. As protein: CASSSAGSGANVLTF.

This clone appeared a single time. This chain joins TRBV6-1 and TRBJ1-5; D gene uncertain. Deletions cut 4 bases from V and 5 bases from J, with 18 bases between. The CDR3 contains 16 residues. The germline V gene encodes CDR1 MNHNS and CDR2 SASEGT. CDR3 amino acids: CASSASTVPGYQPQHF. DNA for the CDR3: TGTGCCAGCAGTGCCTCGACGGTGCCGGGGTATCAGCCCCAGCATTTT.

The chain joins TRBV7-3 to TRBJ2-3; possible D gene TRBD2, 6 bases. The germline V gene has CDR1 SGHTA and CDR2 FQGTGA. This CDR3 contains 16 residues. Trimming removed 5 bases from V and 4 bases from J, with 19 bases in between. CDR3 nucleotides: TGTGCCAGCAGCCCCACCACGGGGGTAGGGGCAGATACGCAGTATTTT. Its protein product is CASSPTTGVGADTQYF. The entire variable domain, with the rest obtained from reference TRBV7-3 and TRBJ2-3, is as follows: GAGVSQTPSNKVTEKGKYVELRCDPISGHTALYWYRQSLGQGPEFLIYFQGTGAADDSGLPNDRFFAVRPEGSVSTLKIQRTERGDSAVYLCASSPTTGVGADTQYFGPGTRLTVL.

This chain joins TRBV5-1 and TRBJ1-5; no definite D call. V lost 1 base to trimming and J lost 5 bases, with 7 bases between them. From germline, CDR1 is SGHRS and CDR2 YFSETQ. The CDR3 has 13 amino acids. CDR3 DNA: TGCGCCAGCAGCTTGACCGGGGATCAGCCCCAGCATTTT. It yields the protein CASSLTGDQPQHF.

The chain joins TRBV19 to TRBJ1-1, with TRBD1 identical over 9 bases. Germline lookup yields CDR1 LNHDA and CDR2 SQIVND (reference sequence). This CDR3 comprises 15 residues. Trimming at V came to 2 bases and at J to 5 bases, leaving 6 bases not matched to a gene. CDR3 nucleotide sequence: TGTGCCAGTAGTATAATTGGGACAGGGATAACTGAAGCTTTCTTT. Amino acids: CASSIIGTGITEAFF.

The chain couples TRBV29-1 to TRBJ1-2; 8 bases line up with TRBD1. The CDR3 spans 13 residues. V dropped 5 bases and J dropped 3; count of bases not matched to a gene: 5. Germline assignment: CDR1 SQVTM and CDR2 ANQGSEA. Here the CDR3 reads CSVYGQGHYGYTF. The CDR3 DNA reads as TGCAGCGTTTACGGACAGGGACACTATGGCTACACCTTC.

V and J are TRBV6-6 and TRBJ1-5; D uncertain. V shed 6 bases and J shed 5 bases, with 11 bases lying between them. This CDR3 contains 13 residues. From germline, CDR1 is MNHNY and CDR2 SVGAGI (reference sequence). CDR3 protein: CASSPEADQPQHF. CDR3 DNA: TGTGCCAGCAGCCCCGAAGCTGATCAGCCCCAGCATTTT.

This clone turned up a few times. The CDR3 loop reads CASSSDTGGEQYF. The CDR3 DNA reads TGTGCCAGCAGCTCTGACACAGGGGGCGAGCAGTACTTC. V gene TRBV11-2 combines with J gene TRBJ2-7, with TRBD1 identical over 8 bases. Germline assignment: CDR1 SGHAT and CDR2 FQNNGV. V dropped 4 bases and J dropped 6; count of bases not matched to a gene: 5. CDR3 size: 13 residues.

The chain uses TRBV19 and TRBJ1-1; 7 positions agree with TRBD1. The CDR3 runs 13 residues. The trim removed 4 bases at V and 6 bases at J, leaving 5 bases unmatched. Germline loops: CDR1 LNHDA, CDR2 SQIVND (reference sequence). The CDR3 reads CASSTGQGAEAFF. The CDR3 DNA sequence: TGTGCCAGTAGTACGGGGCAGGGGGCTGAAGCTTTCTTT.

This clone was counted once. The rearrangement links TRBV15 to TRBJ2-2; D is perhaps TRBD2 (5 bases). This CDR3 is built from 15 residues. The germline CDR1 and CDR2 sequences are LNHNV and YYDKDF (reference sequence). Trimming took 0 bases from V and 4 from J, leaving 9 bases between them. The CDR3: CATSRERARTGELFF. The CDR3 region has the DNA TGTGCCACCAGCAGAGAGAGGGCGCGCACCGGGGAGCTGTTTTTT.